These 7 T cell receptor beta chains were sequenced from one sample in a study of PD-1 blockade in classical Hodgkin lymphoma. Each patient relapsed following autologous stem cell transplantation, and prior brentuximab vedotin exposure differed. Libraries were prepared by immunoSEQ multiplex PCR; TCRdb keeps only in-frame clonotypes and omits some of them. The table shows 95,000 to 100,000 clones, with around 89% occurring only once. The sample in question was peripheral blood mononuclear cells (PBMCs), obtained before the second cycle of nivolumab. Receptors were obtained from a human donor with classical Hodgkin lymphoma.

The chain joins TRBV9 to TRBJ1-4; D is possibly TRBD1 (5 bases). Germline V gene sequence: CDR1 SGDLS, CDR2 YYNGEE. V dropped 0 bases and J dropped 8 bases, with 11 bases sitting between them. This CDR3 is built from 14 residues. The CDR3 region has the DNA TGTGCCAGCAGCGTAGACGGGGGTTCGGAAAAACTGTTTTTT. This codes for CASSVDGGSEKLFF.

The rearrangement uses TRBV9 and TRBJ2-5; no definite D call. Trimming pared 4 bases from V and 3 bases from J, leaving 16 bases between. Germline V gives CDR1 SGDLS, CDR2 YYNGEE. The CDR3 length is 15 residues. CDR3 sequence reads: CASSTSPWVEETQYF. As DNA, the CDR3 is TGTGCCAGCAGCACCTCCCCGTGGGTTGAAGAGACCCAGTACTTC.

The chain combines TRBV2 with TRBJ1-1, with 7 positions matching TRBD1. Trimming cost V 5 bases and J 1 base; bases outside gene matches: 10. This CDR3 spans 16 amino acids. Germline loops: CDR1 SNHLY, CDR2 FYNNEI. In DNA, the CDR3 is TGTGCCAGCAGTAAAATCATCGACAGGGCGAACACTGAAGCTTTCTTT. This codes for CASSKIIDRANTEAFF.

The chain employs TRBV29-1 and TRBJ2-6, with D perhaps matching TRBD1 or TRBD2 (5 bases each). From germline, CDR1 is SQVTM and CDR2 ANQGSEA. V was pared by 1 base and J by 0 bases, with 7 bases between. The length of the CDR3 is 15 residues. The CDR3 region is CSVEGGPSGANVLTF. CDR3 sequence (DNA): TGCAGCGTTGAAGGGGGACCCTCTGGGGCCAACGTCCTGACTTTC.

The V call is TRBV30, the J call TRBJ1-6; no reliable D call. The CDR3 consists of 15 residues. Germline V gene sequence: CDR1 GTSNPN, CDR2 SVGIG (reference sequence). Trimming left V 0 bases short and J 6 bases short, with 12 bases between. CDR3 loop: CAWSVDVRSNSPLHF. CDR3 nucleotide sequence: TGTGCCTGGAGTGTAGATGTCAGGAGTAATTCACCCCTCCACTTT.

The gene calls are TRBV4-3 and TRBJ2-1, with TRBD2 matching 15 bases. This CDR3 spans 16 amino acids. CDR1 is LGHNA, CDR2 YSLEER, per germline. V lost 6 bases and J lost 7; bases outside the gene matches: 7. CDR3 sequence reads: CASSRTSGGAWNEQFF. The CDR3 bases are TGCGCCAGCAGTCGGACTAGCGGGGGGGCCTGGAATGAGCAGTTCTTC.

The CDR3 loop is CASSPTNLGSEQFF. Written as DNA, the CDR3 is TGCGCCAGCAGCCCAACCAACCTTGGGAGTGAGCAGTTCTTC. The chain links TRBV5-1 to TRBJ2-1; possible D gene TRBD2, 5 bases. Looked up from germline, CDR1 is SGHRS and CDR2 is YFSETQ. The CDR3 loop spans 14 amino acids. The ends were cut back, 4 bases at V and 9 bases at J, with 17 bases in the middle.